These T cell receptor beta chains were read from a single sample in a study of tumor-infiltrating lymphocytes in primary liver carcinoma. Using its own MiXCR run on the multiplex PCR reads, TCRdb lists one record per CDR3 protein. The sample consists of approximately 100,000 distinct CDR3 sequences, around 71% of them appearing once. The sequenced sample consisted of liver tumor tissue from sampling region 2. Source of these receptors: a woman aged 55 to 70 with primary liver carcinoma and hepatitis B virus infection. The CDR3 runs from the conserved cysteine through the conserved F or W. Fields, in order: J gene, clone size, CDR3 length, D gene, V gene, CDR3 protein, CDR3 DNA. D genes are given only for firm matches. The size entry is marked missing in some rows and otherwise reads once, few, many or a size class.

TRBJ2-4	-	14	-	TRBV6-5	CASSCGGAKNIQYF	TGTGCCAGCAGTTGTGGGGGCGCCAAGAACATTCAGTACTTC
TRBJ1-2	-	16	-	TRBV4-1	CASSQDIGSPGRGYTF	TGCGCCAGCAGCCAAGATATCGGGAGCCCAGGTCGTGGCTACACCTTC
TRBJ2-3	many	13	-	TRBV7-8	CASSFGGTDTQYF	TGTGCCAGCAGCTTCGGAGGCACAGATACGCAGTATTTT
TRBJ2-7	-	16	TRBD1	TRBV2	CTSSAPSGTGIYEHYF	TGTACCAGCAGTGCCCCTTCCGGGACAGGTATCTACGAGCACTACTTC
TRBJ2-1	many	17	TRBD2	TRBV7-8	CASSFGSGTSGYNEQFF	TGTGCCAGCAGCTTCGGTTCCGGGACTAGCGGTTACAATGAGCAGTTCTTC
TRBJ2-7	-	15	-	TRBV11-2	CASSLEWWQIHEQYF	TGTGCCAGCAGCTTAGAGTGGTGGCAGATCCACGAGCAGTACTTC
TRBJ2-7	-	15	-	TRBV11-2	CVSSLVQWSTYEQYF	TGTGTCAGCAGCTTAGTACAGTGGTCCACCTACGAACAGTACTTC
TRBJ1-5	many	17	TRBD1	TRBV4-1	CASSQDVAQGVWQPQHF	TGCGCCAGCAGCCAAGATGTTGCACAGGGGGTGTGGCAGCCCCAGCATTTT
TRBJ2-1	many	20	TRBD2	TRBV6-1	CASSEARGTPGLKRYNEQFF	TGTGCCAGCAGTGAAGCGCGGGGGACCCCAGGTCTTAAACGGTACAATGAGCAGTTCTTC
TRBJ2-1	-	14	TRBD2	TRBV20-1	CSAKSGRAGNEQFF	TGCAGTGCAAAAAGCGGGAGGGCCGGGAATGAGCAGTTCTTC
TRBJ2-3	many	16	TRBD1	TRBV12-3/TRBV12-4	CASSATGTGARDTQYF	TGTGCCAGCAGTGCCACCGGGACAGGTGCGAGGGATACGCAGTATTTT
TRBJ2-6	-	13	-	TRBV4-1	CASRASGVNVLTF	TGCGCTAGCAGAGCCTCTGGGGTCAACGTCCTGACTTTC
TRBJ1-2	many	16	-	TRBV7-8	CASSLMGGAGNYGYTF	TGTGCCAGCAGCTTAATGGGAGGGGCAGGGAACTATGGCTACACCTTC
TRBJ1-5	-	12	TRBD1	TRBV29-1	CCVRTGDQPQHF	TGCTGCGTTCGGACAGGGGATCAGCCCCAACATTTT
TRBJ2-2	few	17	-	TRBV6-5	CTSSTKRGGDGTGELFF	TGTACCAGCAGTACGAAAAGGGGAGGAGATGGCACCGGGGAGCTGTTCTTT
TRBJ1-2	medium-sized	14	TRBD1	TRBV11-2	CASSLGDSFYGYTF	TGTGCCAGCAGCTTAGGGGACAGCTTCTATGGCTACACCTTC
TRBJ1-6	-	14	-	TRBV5-6	CASSSARVGSHLHF	TGTGCCAGTAGCTCGGCGCGAGTCGGTTCACACCTCCACTTT
TRBJ1-4	-	13	-	TRBV7-9	CASSLGYDDKLSF	TGTGCCAGCAGCTTGGGATACGATGATAAACTGTCTTTT
TRBJ2-6	-	17	-	TRBV6-5	CASSRDSPIGGANVLTF	TGTGCCAGCAGCCGGGACTCCCCTATAGGCGGGGCCAACGTCCTGACTTTC
TRBJ2-2	-	16	-	TRBV10-1	CASSEFRDWDTGDLFF	TGCGCCAGCAGTGAGTTCAGGGATTGGGACACCGGGGATCTGTTTTTT
TRBJ2-1	-	16	TRBD1	TRBV6-1	CARSTQRDRGYNEQFF	TGTGCCAGGAGCACCCAGCGGGACAGGGGCTACAATGAGCAGTTCTTC
TRBJ2-1	-	14	TRBD2	TRBV5-6	CTSSRDYPYNEQFF	TGTACTAGCAGCCGGGACTACCCCTACAATGAGCAGTTCTTC
TRBJ2-2	many	14	-	TRBV28	CASSRGGGTGELFF	TGTGCCAGCAGCAGAGGGGGGGGGACCGGGGAGCTGTTTTTT
TRBJ2-2	few	16	-	TRBV5-1	CATPRSEVSNTGELFF	TGCGCCACCCCCCGTTCTGAGGTATCGAACACCGGGGAGCTGTTTTTT
TRBJ2-3	-	15	-	TRBV20-1	CSANPGSFGNQPQYF	TGCAGTGCTAACCCCGGGTCCTTCGGGAATCAGCCCCAGTATTTT
TRBJ2-1	-	16	-	TRBV11-2	CASSPDKAHTYNEQFF	TGTGCCAGCAGCCCAGACAAGGCTCACACCTACAATGAGCAGTTCTTT
TRBJ2-3	-	18	-	TRBV11-2	CASSSLWALSKSTDTQYF	TGTGCCAGCAGCTCTCTGTGGGCACTTAGCAAGTCCACAGATACGCAGTATTTT
TRBJ1-1	-	15	-	TRBV2	CASSEQGTRNTEAFF	TGTGCCAGCAGTGAACAGGGAACCAGGAACACTGAAGCTTTCTTT
TRBJ2-1	-	15	-	TRBV15	CATSRDRAIAWVQFF	TGTGCCACCAGCAGAGATCGAGCTATAGCCTGGGTTCAGTTCTTC
TRBJ2-1	-	17	TRBD2	TRBV15	CATSRDGLAGGHDEQFF	TGTGCCACCAGCAGAGATGGTCTAGCGGGAGGGCACGATGAGCAGTTCTTC
TRBJ1-1	-	14	-	TRBV29-1	CSVSSEPMNTEAFF	TGCAGCGTTTCCTCCGAACCAATGAACACTGAAGCTTTCTTT
TRBJ2-4	-	15	-	TRBV11-2	CAGSLDGWGRDIQHF	TGTGCTGGCAGCTTAGATGGTTGGGGGCGCGACATTCAGCACTTC
TRBJ1-5	many	12	-	TRBV6-5	CASSYPDQPQHF	TGTGCCAGCAGTTACCCCGATCAGCCCCAGCATTTT
TRBJ2-4	many	12	TRBD2	TRBV29-1	CNVGIGGYIQYF	TGCAACGTCGGAATCGGGGGGTACATTCAGTACTTC
TRBJ1-6	-	15	-	TRBV11-2	CSNSSVGTRGSPFHF	TGTAGCAACAGCTCCGTCGGGACACGGGGATCACCCTTCCACTTT
TRBJ2-3	-	15	TRBD2	TRBV5-1	CASSINSGRGYMQYF	TGTGCCAGCAGCATCAATAGCGGGAGGGGTTATATGCAGTATTTT
TRBJ2-6	-	20	-	TRBV4-2	CASSPSRVAVGVSGANVLAF	TGTGCCAGCAGCCCCTCCCGAGTGGCCGTAGGCGTCTCTGGGGCCAACGTCCTGGCTTTC
TRBJ1-2	medium-sized	13	TRBD1	TRBV11-2	CASSLVGQGGYTF	TGTGCCAGCAGCTTAGTAGGACAGGGTGGCTACACCTTC
TRBJ2-7	-	11	-	TRBV7-9	CASSSLSEHYF	TGTGCCAGCAGCTCCCTCTCCGAGCACTACTTC
TRBJ1-1	many	11	-	TRBV6-6	CGSRVYTEAFF	TGTGGGTCACGGGTTTACACTGAAGCTTTCTTT
TRBJ2-2	-	13	-	TRBV29-1	CSVARDFTGELFF	TGCAGCGTTGCCCGAGACTTCACCGGGGAGCTGTTTTTT
TRBJ2-2	-	13	-	TRBV11-3	CASILDRSGELLF	TGTGCCAGCATCTTAGATAGGAGTGGGGAGCTGTTATTT